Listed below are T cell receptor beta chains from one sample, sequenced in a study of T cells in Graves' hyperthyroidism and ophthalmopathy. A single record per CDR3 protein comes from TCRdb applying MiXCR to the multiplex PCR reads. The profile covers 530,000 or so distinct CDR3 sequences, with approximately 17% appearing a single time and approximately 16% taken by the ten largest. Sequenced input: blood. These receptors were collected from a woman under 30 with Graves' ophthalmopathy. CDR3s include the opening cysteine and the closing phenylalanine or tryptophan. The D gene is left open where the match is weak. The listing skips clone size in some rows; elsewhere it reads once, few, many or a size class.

cdr3_nt: TGCAGTGCTAGCCCCCCACCGGATAGCAATCAGCCCCAGCATTTT; cdr3_aa: CSASPPPDSNQPQHF; v_call: TRBV20-1; cdr3_length: 15; j_call: TRBJ1-5; d_call: -; clone_size: -
cdr3_nt: TGTGCCAGCAGTTTCGGGGGGCCACGTAATGAGCAGTTCTTC; cdr3_aa: CASSFGGPRNEQFF; v_call: TRBV27; cdr3_length: 14; j_call: TRBJ2-1; d_call: -; clone_size: many
cdr3_nt: TGCAGCGTACTTATCCGGGAGGGCGTCGAGCAGTACTTC; cdr3_aa: CSVLIREGVEQYF; v_call: TRBV29-1; cdr3_length: 13; j_call: TRBJ2-7; d_call: TRBD2; clone_size: -
cdr3_nt: TGTGCCAGCAGTGCGCGGGACAGGTCTTTTGCTTTCTTT; cdr3_aa: CASSARDRSFAFF; v_call: TRBV6-1; cdr3_length: 13; j_call: TRBJ1-1; d_call: TRBD1; clone_size: many
cdr3_nt: TGTGCCAGCAGCTTAGTGGGAAAGCGGGAGGCCAACACCGGGGAGCTGTTTTTT; cdr3_aa: CASSLVGKREANTGELFF; v_call: TRBV7-9; cdr3_length: 18; j_call: TRBJ2-2; d_call: TRBD2; clone_size: many
cdr3_nt: TGTGCCAGCAGCCCGTCCCCACAGGGTTTCGGTTCACCCCTCCACTTT; cdr3_aa: CASSPSPQGFGSPLHF; v_call: TRBV9; cdr3_length: 16; j_call: TRBJ1-6; d_call: -; clone_size: -
cdr3_nt: TGTGCCAGCAGCTTAGCGGACAGGGGAAATCAGCCCCAGCATTTT; cdr3_aa: CASSLADRGNQPQHF; v_call: TRBV7-8; cdr3_length: 15; j_call: TRBJ1-5; d_call: TRBD1; clone_size: many
cdr3_nt: TGTGCCAGCAGGGACAGGGTAGGGAGCAATCAGCCCCAGCATTTT; cdr3_aa: CASRDRVGSNQPQHF; v_call: TRBV2; cdr3_length: 15; j_call: TRBJ1-5; d_call: TRBD1; clone_size: many
cdr3_nt: TGTGCCAGCAGCGCGACAGCCACCCTGAACACTGAAGCTTTCTTT; cdr3_aa: CASSATATLNTEAFF; v_call: TRBV9; cdr3_length: 15; j_call: TRBJ1-1; d_call: -; clone_size: few
cdr3_nt: TGCAGTGCTAGTCGACTAGCGGGGAACTGCGAGCAGTACTTC; cdr3_aa: CSASRLAGNCEQYF; v_call: TRBV20-1; cdr3_length: 14; j_call: TRBJ2-7; d_call: TRBD2; clone_size: -
cdr3_nt: TGCAGCGTTGTAGGGACCTTAGTTAATCAGCCCCAGCATTTT; cdr3_aa: CSVVGTLVNQPQHF; v_call: TRBV29-1; cdr3_length: 14; j_call: TRBJ1-5; d_call: -; clone_size: few
cdr3_nt: TGTGCCAGCTCACCAGACAGGGAGATGACTGAAGCTTTCTTT; cdr3_aa: CASSPDREMTEAFF; v_call: TRBV18; cdr3_length: 14; j_call: TRBJ1-1; d_call: TRBD1; clone_size: many
cdr3_nt: TGTGCCAGCAGTCCCCGGGTAGCGGGAGCAGGAGGGGAGCTGTTTTTT; cdr3_aa: CASSPRVAGAGGELFF; v_call: TRBV27; cdr3_length: 16; j_call: TRBJ2-2; d_call: TRBD2; clone_size: many
cdr3_nt: TGTGCCAGCAGCGTAGTTCAGGGGGGCACTGAAGCTTTCTTT; cdr3_aa: CASSVVQGGTEAFF; v_call: TRBV9; cdr3_length: 14; j_call: TRBJ1-1; d_call: TRBD1; clone_size: few
cdr3_nt: TGTGCCAGCAGGACAGGGAGTTTACTGAACACTGAAGCTTTCTTT; cdr3_aa: CASRTGSLLNTEAFF; v_call: TRBV6-1; cdr3_length: 15; j_call: TRBJ1-1; d_call: TRBD1; clone_size: few
cdr3_nt: TGTGCCAGCACCATAACTAGCGGGAACCTCAATGAGCAGTTCTTC; cdr3_aa: CASTITSGNLNEQFF; v_call: TRBV28; cdr3_length: 15; j_call: TRBJ2-1; d_call: TRBD2; clone_size: -
cdr3_nt: TGTGCCAGCAACGACCGCTACGAGCAGTACTTC; cdr3_aa: CASNDRYEQYF; v_call: TRBV28; cdr3_length: 11; j_call: TRBJ2-7; d_call: -; clone_size: -
cdr3_nt: TGCGCCAGCAGCTCCGGGACAGGGGACACAGATACGCAGTATTTT; cdr3_aa: CASSSGTGDTDTQYF; v_call: TRBV5-1; cdr3_length: 15; j_call: TRBJ2-3; d_call: TRBD1; clone_size: many
cdr3_nt: TGCGCCAGCAGCCAAGGGACCAGTCGATCCTACAATGAGCAGTTCTTC; cdr3_aa: CASSQGTSRSYNEQFF; v_call: TRBV4-1; cdr3_length: 16; j_call: TRBJ2-1; d_call: -; clone_size: few
cdr3_nt: TGTGCCAGCTCACCACCGGCGGGGGCAACCTACAATGAGCAGTTCTTC; cdr3_aa: CASSPPAGATYNEQFF; v_call: TRBV18; cdr3_length: 16; j_call: TRBJ2-1; d_call: -; clone_size: many
cdr3_nt: TGCAGTGCTAGATCATACACCGGGGAGCTGCTTTTT; cdr3_aa: CSARSYTGELLF; v_call: TRBV20-1; cdr3_length: 12; j_call: TRBJ2-2; d_call: -; clone_size: -
cdr3_nt: TGTGCCAGCAGCCAAGATCAGGGGCAACTTTATGGCTACACCTTC; cdr3_aa: CASSQDQGQLYGYTF; v_call: TRBV4-2; cdr3_length: 15; j_call: TRBJ1-2; d_call: -; clone_size: few